A selection of T cell receptor beta chains follows, all from one sample in a study of cytomegalovirus exposure and HLA in healthy donors. TCRdb's copy holds only in-frame clones and misses some; the assay was immunoSEQ multiplex PCR. The sample lists 150,000 to 250,000 clones, around 80% occurring once. Sequencing was done on a sample of PBMCs. The receptor set was obtained from a woman aged 30 to 39 in good health and CMV-seronegative. Both conserved end residues are part of each CDR3. D genes are given only for firm matches. Only part of the rows carry a size: once, few, many, or a class if the clone is expanded.

CASSLSVGYTF	TGTGCCAGCAGTTTATCGGTCGGCTACACCTTC	-	TRBV28	-	TRBJ1-2
CASSRSGTTEETQYF	TGCGCCAGCAGTAGATCCGGGACTACCGAAGAGACCCAGTACTTC	-	TRBV10-1	TRBD2	TRBJ2-5
CATSRDQGRELFF	TGTGCCACCAGCAGAGATCAGGGAAGGGAGCTGTTTTTT	-	TRBV15	-	TRBJ2-2
CASTRASGYEQYF	TGTGCCAGCACCAGGGCTAGTGGCTACGAGCAGTACTTC	-	TRBV6-1	-	TRBJ2-7
CSSRTGENIQYF	TGCAGCTCGAGGACAGGGGAAAACATTCAGTACTTC	-	TRBV29-1	TRBD1	TRBJ2-4
CASSELGQASSGNTIYF	TGTGCCAGCAGTGAATTGGGACAGGCGAGCTCTGGAAACACCATATATTTT	-	TRBV25-1	TRBD1	TRBJ1-3
CASSLGGNGNTGELFF	TGTGCCAGCAGCTTGGGAGGGAATGGGAACACCGGGGAGCTGTTTTTT	-	TRBV7-3	TRBD2	TRBJ2-2
CASSGASLNYGYTF	TGTGCCAGCAGTGGGGCGTCTTTAAACTATGGCTACACCTTC	-	TRBV7-9	-	TRBJ1-2
CAISDNRARGYTF	TGTGCCATCAGTGACAACAGGGCACGGGGCTACACCTTC	-	TRBV10-3	-	TRBJ1-2
CASSFLAGGVYNEQFF	TGTGCCAGCAGCTTCCTAGCGGGAGGGGTGTACAATGAGCAGTTCTTC	-	TRBV11-2	TRBD2	TRBJ2-1
CASSKVVRGQPSGANVLTF	TGTGCCAGCAGCAAAGTAGTAAGGGGGCAACCTTCTGGGGCCAACGTCCTGACTTTC	-	TRBV21-1	-	TRBJ2-6
CASSLDRVRTGELFF	TGTGCCAGCAGCTTGGACAGGGTCCGCACCGGGGAGCTGTTTTTT	-	TRBV5-4	-	TRBJ2-2
CASRYTRGMETQYF	TGTGCCAGCAGATATACCCGCGGCATGGAGACCCAGTACTTC	-	TRBV6-5	-	TRBJ2-5
CASSLLTREETQYF	TGTGCCAGCAGCTTACTCACACGGGAGGAGACCCAGTACTTC	-	TRBV7-9	-	TRBJ2-5
CASSLSTVAGKETQYF	TGTGCCAGCAGCTTATCCACTGTGGCGGGGAAAGAGACCCAGTACTTC	-	TRBV7-9	-	TRBJ2-5
CASSPLRQTSNQPQHF	TGTGCCAGCAGTCCGCTAAGACAGACTAGCAATCAGCCCCAGCATTTT	-	TRBV6-6	-	TRBJ1-5
CSASQRDEQFF	TGCAGTGCTAGTCAGAGGGATGAGCAGTTCTTC	-	TRBV20-1	-	TRBJ2-1
CASSPGRASGELFF	TGTGCCAGCAGTCCCGGGAGGGCCTCGGGGGAGCTGTTTTTT	-	TRBV9	TRBD2	TRBJ2-2
CAWSRGPMTGELFF	TGTGCCTGGAGCAGGGGCCCCATGACCGGGGAGCTGTTTTTT	-	TRBV30	-	TRBJ2-2
CASSSQQGTDTQYF	TGTGCCAGCTCTTCCCAGCAGGGGACAGATACGCAGTATTTT	-	TRBV2	-	TRBJ2-3
CASSVTGVRGSTEAFF	TGTGCCAGCAGCGTGACAGGGGTAAGGGGGAGTACTGAAGCTTTCTTT	-	TRBV9	TRBD1	TRBJ1-1
CASSKQGWFTGELFF	TGTGCCAGCAGCAAACAGGGGTGGTTCACCGGGGAGCTGTTTTTT	once	TRBV9	TRBD1	TRBJ2-2
CASSLGQGVINEQFF	TGTGCCAGCAGCTTAGGGCAGGGGGTGATTAATGAGCAGTTCTTC	once	TRBV7-6	TRBD1	TRBJ2-1
CASSYVWEGINEQFF	TGTGCCAGCAGTTACGTGTGGGAGGGAATCAATGAGCAGTTCTTC	-	TRBV6-5	TRBD2	TRBJ2-1
CASRFSLSGANTEAFF	TGCGCCAGCAGGTTCTCTCTAAGCGGGGCGAACACTGAAGCTTTCTTT	-	TRBV10-2	-	TRBJ1-1
CASSLDGLAGGEQFF	TGTGCCAGCAGCCTAGATGGGCTAGCGGGGGGTGAGCAGTTCTTC	-	TRBV11-2	TRBD2	TRBJ2-1
CASSPGTGVYEQYF	TGTGCCAGCTCCCCCGGGACAGGGGTCTACGAGCAGTACTTC	-	TRBV18	TRBD1	TRBJ2-7